This is a list of T cell receptor beta chains from one sample in a study of blood T cells in healthy people across ages. TCRdb re-called the 5' RACE reads through MiXCR, storing one row per CDR3 protein. The sample holds 1.5 million or so distinct CDR3 sequences, around 40% seen once. Sequences were obtained from blood. These TCRs come from a woman aged 18-29 years in good health. The CDR3 runs from the conserved cysteine through the conserved F or W. Fields, in order: CDR3 length, V gene, D gene, CDR3 protein. D genes are given only for firm matches.

>13|TRBV4-1|.
CASSNRRSDTQYF
>16|TRBV6-5|.
CASSYSRFSGANVLTF
>13|TRBV12-3/TRBV12-4|.
CASRGLGGYEQYF
>17|TRBV7-8|.
CACSRGKVGQLNQPQHF
>13|TRBV29-1|TRBD1
CSVAGGKGDTQYF
>13|TRBV20-1|TRBD2
CNAGGLDPNEQFF
>13|TRBV7-9|TRBD2
CASKSGINNEQYF
>15|TRBV7-9|.
CASSPQGPSSYGYTF
>13|TRBV13|.
CASSLETGDGYTF
>11|TRBV6-2/TRBV6-3|.
CASSKTYEQYF
>15|TRBV20-1|.
CSARGQAGVANEQYF
>15|TRBV5-1|.
CASSVDREGTGELFF
>12|TRBV30|.
CAWSMGMGELFF
>14|TRBV20-1|.
CSAKWGSSTDTQYF
>15|TRBV27|.
CASRIVGAGTGELFF
>15|TRBV6-1|.
CAGSPLQATNEKLFF
>14|TRBV5-1|.
CASNAGGTTVGYTF
>15|TRBV4-1|.
CASSSGGQGFYGYTF
>14|TRBV3-1|.
CASSHAALSYEQYF
>16|TRBV7-3|TRBD2
CASSPGTSGRAEEQFF
>18|TRBV4-3|TRBD1
CASSPDRGRDKFIPEAFF
>14|TRBV12-3/TRBV12-4|.
CASSFRGQPYEQYF
>12|TRBV20-1|.
CSASPGTTEAFF
>16|TRBV20-1|TRBD2
CSARESTSGRAGTQYF
>14|TRBV6-5|.
CASRDSARRNGYTF
>11|TRBV28|.
CASSLLWEQFF
>17|TRBV18|.
CASSPGFSDFSNQPQHF
>14|TRBV6-1|TRBD1
CASSVGTGYNEQYF
>15|TRBV12-3/TRBV12-4|.
CASSPNRAPSDTQYF
>13|TRBV29-1|TRBD1
CSVDNRGDYGYTF
>14|TRBV29-1|TRBD1
CSVRPGQMGYGYTF
>15|TRBV7-9|.
CASSPALAGNNEQYF
>13|TRBV20-1|.
CSARSAGGTEAFF
>16|TRBV4-1|.
CASSQDEAGLTYEQYF
>16|TRBV11-3|TRBD1
CASSFSTGGSTDTQYF
>17|TRBV20-1|.
CSASLARRSSGANVLTF
>15|TRBV28|TRBD2
CASSLREGLQSKQYF